This T cell receptor (beta chain) emerged from a study of blood T cell repertoires in COVID-19. Germline V gene lookup returns CDR1 SEHNR and CDR2 FQNEAQ (reference sequence). The CDR3 runs 11 residues. The data were produced by immunoSEQ multiplex PCR, yet TCRdb's version contains in-frame clones alone and is incomplete. This table has about 88,000 clones, more than 90% appearing once. This clone was observed once. A junction boundary mismatches the germline segment, possibly from a read error. This chain joins TRBV7-9 and TRBJ2-3; 8 bases are shared with TRBD1. The sample comprised peripheral blood. The receptor's source is a man aged 60 to 75 with acute or convalescent COVID-19. In nucleotides, the CDR3 is TGTGCCAGCAGCACCCCAGGGGACAGGATCTTT. This translates into CASSTPGDRIF.